One and the same sample provided the 21 T cell receptor beta chains below, sequenced in a study of beta chain features in type 1 diabetes. The isolated RNA, all of it, was reverse transcribed, so expressed TCRB transcripts were what got sequenced. Some clones are missing from TCRdb's copy, which holds only in-frame ones; the method was immunoSEQ multiplex PCR. The sample lists about 620,000 clones, around 15% seen once, with 0.093% in the top ten. Sequenced sample: naive CD4+ T cells from blood. The source is a man between 18 and 29 years old in good health.

The chain employs TRBV27 and TRBJ2-6; possibly TRBD1 for D (5 bases). V was trimmed by 6 bases and J by 0 bases, leaving 9 bases between them. Germline CDR1 and CDR2: MNHEY and SMNVEV (reference sequence). The CDR3 runs 15 residues. As DNA, the CDR3 is TGTGCCAGCAGCAGACAGCTCTCTGGGGCCAACGTCCTGACTTTC. This codes for CASSRQLSGANVLTF.

This clone was counted a few times. V gene TRBV5-1 combines with J gene TRBJ2-5; D may be TRBD1 (5 bases). The V end lost 4 bases, the J end lost 5 bases, and 15 bases lay between the germline ends. The CDR3 covers 14 residues. Germline CDR1 and CDR2: SGHRS and YFSETQ. The CDR3 nucleotides read TGCGCCAGCAGCCCCCAGTACAGGATCGAGACCCAGTACTTC. Its translation is CASSPQYRIETQYF. The variable domain in full, completed from reference TRBV5-1 and TRBJ2-5, reads KAGVTQTPRYLIKTRGQQVTLSCSPISGHRSVSWYQQTPGQGLQFLFEYFSETQRNKGNFPGRFSGRQFSNSRSEMNVSTLELGDSALYLCASSPQYRIETQYFGPGTRLLVL.

The CDR3 DNA sequence: TGCGCCAGCAGACCCGGGACTAGCGACAATTACGAGCAGTACTTC. Amino acids: CASRPGTSDNYEQYF. V usage is TRBV5-1 and J usage is TRBJ2-7, with 10 bases that match TRBD2. CDR1 is SGHRS, CDR2 YFSETQ, per germline. This CDR3 has 15 amino acids. With V trimmed by 5 bases and J by 4 bases, 9 bases remained unmatched. The full variable domain, with the rest looked up from reference TRBV5-1 and TRBJ2-7, is KAGVTQTPRYLIKTRGQQVTLSCSPISGHRSVSWYQQTPGQGLQFLFEYFSETQRNKGNFPGRFSGRQFSNSRSEMNVSTLELGDSALYLCASRPGTSDNYEQYFGPGTRLTVT.

This clone has only a few counts. Additional DNA sequences in this sample encode the identical CDR3. The chain couples TRBV30 to TRBJ1-1; 7 bases align to TRBD1. Trimming at V came to 3 bases and at J to 1 base, leaving 2 bases not matched to a gene. Germline lookup yields CDR1 GTSNPN and CDR2 SVGIG (reference sequence). The CDR3 totals 13 residues. CDR3 amino acids: CAWRGQKNTEAFF. In DNA, the CDR3 is TGTGCCTGGAGGGGACAGAAGAACACTGAAGCTTTCTTT.

The rearrangement uses TRBV9 and TRBJ2-3; D not certain. Germline CDR1 SGDLS, CDR2 YYNGEE. The CDR3 totals 15 residues. V was pared by 1 base and J by 1 base, with 10 bases between. CDR3: CASSVKGDRTDTQYF. The CDR3 DNA reads TGTGCCAGCAGCGTAAAAGGAGACCGCACAGATACGCAGTATTTT.

This clone showed up just a few times. This chain joins TRBV29-1 and TRBJ2-2; 8 bases map to TRBD2. The germline CDR1 and CDR2 sequences are SQVTM and ANQGSEA. J gave up 6 bases and V 7 bases, and 4 bases lay outside the gene matches. This CDR3 has 12 amino acids. The CDR3 loop is CSAGRGAGELFF. The CDR3 bases are TGCAGCGCCGGGCGGGGGGCCGGGGAGCTGTTTTTT.

The chain links TRBV6-5 to TRBJ2-1, with D perhaps matching TRBD1 (6 bases). Germline CDR1 reads MNHEY; CDR2 reads SVGAGI. This CDR3 contains 11 residues. V was cut by 6 bases and J by 12 bases, with 12 bases left in between. DNA of the CDR3: TGTGCCAGCAGACAGGGAAACGGGCAGTTCTTC. This gives the protein CASRQGNGQFF.

This clone occurred a few times. The chain uses TRBV14 and TRBJ2-5, with 10 bases fitting TRBD2. The CDR3 sequence is 14 residues long. V was pared by 5 bases and J by 2 bases, with 2 bases of the junction left unmatched. Germline V gene sequence: CDR1 SGHDN, CDR2 FVKESK. The CDR3 bases are TGTGCCAGCAGCGGACTAGCGGCTCAAGAGACCCAGTACTTC. This translates into CASSGLAAQETQYF.

The chain is built from TRBV27 and TRBJ2-3; no reliable D call. V dropped 5 bases and J dropped 6 bases, with 18 bases sitting between them. The CDR3 runs to 15 residues. From germline, CDR1 is MNHEY and CDR2 SMNVEV (reference sequence). CDR3 sequence reads: CASSPFLGYVDTQYF. The CDR3 DNA reads as TGTGCCAGCAGTCCTTTTTTAGGATATGTCGATACGCAGTATTTT.

This clone was seen a few times. The rearrangement joins TRBV29-1 to TRBJ2-5; 10 bases are a match to TRBD1. Germline CDR1 is SQVTM and CDR2 is ANQGSEA. The CDR3 runs to 14 residues. Unmatched junction bases numbered 8, after V lost 5 bases and J lost 5 bases. DNA of the CDR3: TGCAGCGTTAGGGGACAGGGGAGTTGGGAGACCCAGTACTTC. It codes for CSVRGQGSWETQYF. The whole variable domain, filled in from reference TRBV29-1 and TRBJ2-5, reads SAVISQKPSRDICQRGTSLTIQCQVDSQVTMMFWYRQQPGQSLTLIATANQGSEATYESGFVIDKFPISRPNLTFSTLTVSNMSPEDSSIYLCSVRGQGSWETQYFGPGTRLLVL.

V and J are TRBV7-2 and TRBJ2-7; 7 bases align to TRBD2. This CDR3 has 15 amino acids. V gave up 1 base and J gave up 3 bases; unmatched junction bases: 6. The germline V gene encodes CDR1 SGHTA and CDR2 FQGNSA. CDR3 sequence reads: CASSLGIAGGYEQYF. The CDR3 coding sequence is TGTGCCAGCAGCTTAGGGATAGCGGGCGGCTACGAGCAGTACTTC.

This clone was observed a handful of times. One end of the junction fails to match germline, which may point to a read error. The rearrangement links TRBV4-2 to TRBJ2-4; 7 nucleotides match TRBD1. The germline gives CDR1 LGHNA, CDR2 YNFKEQ. CDR3 length: 16 residues. The CDR3 reads CASSQEPQGAKNIQYF. Here the CDR3 DNA reads TGTGCCAGCAGTCAAGAACCACAGGGGGCCAAAAACATTCAGTACTTC.

This clone was recorded a few times. V usage is TRBV7-9 and J usage is TRBJ2-5, with 11 bases that match TRBD1. CDR3 length equals 13 residues. J lost 5 bases, V lost 11 bases, and 7 bases had no gene match. The germline V gene has CDR1 SEHNR and CDR2 FQNEAQ (reference sequence). DNA of the CDR3: TGTGCCTTTGGACAGGGGGCGGTGGAGACCCAGTACTTC. As protein: CAFGQGAVETQYF.

Details on this clone: Distinct nucleotide sequences in the sample also encode this CDR3. Here the CDR3 DNA reads TGCAGCGTTGGAGGGCAGTCCTACGAGCAGTACTTC. This translates into CSVGGQSYEQYF. The chain links TRBV29-1 to TRBJ2-7, with D tentatively TRBD2 (5 bases). The V gene lost 4 bases and the J gene lost 1 base, with 8 bases spanning the gap. This CDR3 is 12 amino acids long. The germline CDR1 and CDR2 sequences are SQVTM and ANQGSEA.

A few counts support this clone. V gene TRBV7-2 combines with J gene TRBJ2-3; D call uncertain. This CDR3 is 11 amino acids long. The germline V gene encodes CDR1 SGHTA and CDR2 FQGNSA. V was clipped by 5 bases and J by 6 bases, with 6 bases between them. CDR3: CASSIRDTQYF. As DNA, the CDR3 is TGTGCCAGCAGCATCAGGGATACGCAGTATTTT.

The rearrangement uses TRBV6-1 and TRBJ1-3, with D perhaps TRBD1 (5 bases). The CDR3 spans 13 residues. The ends were cut back, 7 bases at V and 8 bases at J, with 15 bases in the middle. Germline-derived CDR1 and CDR2 are MNHNS and SASEGT. The CDR3 sequence is CASKEGLLDTIYF. The CDR3 DNA sequence: TGTGCCAGCAAAGAGGGACTCCTGGACACCATATATTTT.

A few counts support this clone. This chain uses TRBV5-1 with TRBJ1-5; TRBD1 matches 12 bases. The CDR3 runs to 16 residues. The V gene's germline CDR1 is SGHRS and CDR2 YFSETQ. Trimming took 4 bases from V and 1 from J; bases not matched to a gene: 3. The CDR3 bases are TGCGCCAGCAGCGCCGGGACAGGGGGCAGCAATCAGCCCCAGCATTTT. Its protein is CASSAGTGGSNQPQHF.

This clone turned up a few times. J is TRBJ1-2 and V is TRBV2; the match to TRBD1 covers 8 bases. The CDR3 totals 15 residues. The J segment lost 4 bases and the V segment lost 3 bases, leaving 7 bases of the junction unmatched. From germline, CDR1 is SNHLY and CDR2 FYNNEI. The CDR3 region is CASSEGTGKFYGYTF. CDR3 DNA sequence: TGTGCCAGCAGTGAGGGGACAGGCAAATTCTATGGCTACACCTTC.

The CDR3 DNA reads TGTGCCAGCAGCACCAACAGGGTCTGGAGTGGCTACACCTTC. Protein sequence: CASSTNRVWSGYTF. The chain employs TRBV11-2 and TRBJ1-2; perhaps TRBD1 as D (6 bases). CDR1 is SGHAT and CDR2 is FQNNGV in the germline V gene. The CDR3 is 14 residues long. Trimming removed 5 bases from V and 7 bases from J, with 17 bases in between.

This clone was picked up a small number of times. V usage is TRBV5-6 and J usage is TRBJ2-1, with 10 positions matching TRBD2. J was trimmed by 3 bases and V by 4 bases; bases with no gene match: 4. CDR3 length: 15 residues. CDR1 is SGHDT, CDR2 YYEEEE, per germline. The CDR3 reads CASSRTSGNYNEQFF. For the CDR3, the DNA is TGTGCCAGCAGCCGGACTAGCGGAAACTACAATGAGCAGTTCTTC. Complete variable domain (other parts from reference TRBV5-6 and TRBJ2-1): DAGVTQSPTHLIKTRGQQVTLRCSPKSGHDTVSWYQQALGQGPQFIFQYYEEEERQRGNFPDRFSGHQFPNYSSELNVNALLLGDSALYLCASSRTSGNYNEQFFGPGTRLTVL.

This sequence joins TRBV6-7 and TRBJ1-1; D possibly corresponds to TRBD1 (6 bases). TRBV6-7 is designated an ORF whose function remains uncertain. Trimming took 0 bases from V and 6 from J, leaving 26 bases between them. There are 19 residues in the CDR3. CDR3: CASSYSKGERSSKEAEAFF. CDR3 in DNA: TGTGCCAGCAGTTACTCGAAGGGGGAGCGGTCTTCGAAAGAGGCTGAAGCTTTCTTT.